The TCR beta chain under discussion was sequenced for a study of cytomegalovirus exposure and HLA in healthy donors. Broader study findings: Earlier analysis found most TCR beta V segments productive about 87% or about 30% of the time. A later analysis found TCR association rates differed by HLA locus, highest for DRB1 and lowest for HLA-C.

Everyone who donated was a healthy bone marrow donor. 13 Jbeta primers and 60 Vbeta primers were used for the PCR. Method: immunoSEQ multiplex PCR; TCRdb's copy keeps in-frame clones and lacks some. The sample contains roughly 84,000 clones, 70% to 80% of which appear only once. Losses at the gene ends were 0 bases for V and 7 bases for J; bases not matched to a gene: 3. This CDR3 is 15 amino acids long. CDR1 is SGHTA and CDR2 is FQGTGA in the germline V gene. In regard to this clone: Antigen specificity is unknown.

The chain combines TRBV7-3 with TRBJ1-6; 7 positions agree with TRBD1. Sequencing input: PBMCs. This TCR derives from a middle-aged man in good health and CMV-seronegative. The CDR3 sequence is CASSLTGQSNSPLHF. CDR3 DNA sequence: TGTGCCAGCAGCTTAACGGGACAGAGCAATTCACCCCTCCACTTT.